This TCR beta chain came from a study of blood T cell repertoires in COVID-19. Sequencing was performed with immunoSEQ multiplex PCR; in TCRdb, only in-frame clones are kept and a portion is missing. The sample consists of 70,000 to 95,000 clones, approximately 93% of them appearing once. Germline loops: CDR1 LGHDT, CDR2 YNNKEL (reference sequence). This CDR3 contains 14 residues. With V trimmed by 6 bases and J by 6 bases, 7 bases remained unmatched. The sequence was collected from a man aged 45-65 years with COVID-19, enrolled during active disease. This sequence joins TRBV3-1 (or the pseudogene TRBV3-2) and TRBJ2-2, with 7 bases fitting TRBD2. The source material was peripheral blood. CDR3 in amino acids: CASSLAGVSGELFF. The CDR3 nucleotides read TGTGCCAGCAGTTTAGCGGGTGTCTCCGGGGAGCTGTTTTTT.